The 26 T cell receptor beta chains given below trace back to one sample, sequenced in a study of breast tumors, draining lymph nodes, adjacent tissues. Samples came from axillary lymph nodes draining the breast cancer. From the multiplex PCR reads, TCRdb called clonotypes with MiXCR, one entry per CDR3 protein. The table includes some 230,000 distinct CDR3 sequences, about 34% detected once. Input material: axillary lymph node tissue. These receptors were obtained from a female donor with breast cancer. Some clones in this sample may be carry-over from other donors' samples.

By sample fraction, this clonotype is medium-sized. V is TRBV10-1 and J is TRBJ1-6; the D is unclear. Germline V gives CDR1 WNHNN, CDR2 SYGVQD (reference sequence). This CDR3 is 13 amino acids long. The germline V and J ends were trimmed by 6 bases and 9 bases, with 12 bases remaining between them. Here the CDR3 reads CASREDGTSPLHF. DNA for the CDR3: TGCGCCAGCAGGGAGGACGGCACTTCACCCCTCCACTTT.

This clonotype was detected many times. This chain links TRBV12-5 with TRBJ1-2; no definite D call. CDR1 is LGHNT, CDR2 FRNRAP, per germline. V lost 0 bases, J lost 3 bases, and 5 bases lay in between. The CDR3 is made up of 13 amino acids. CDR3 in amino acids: CASGLVLDYGYTF. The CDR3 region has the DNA TGTGCTAGTGGTTTGGTACTGGACTATGGCTACACCTTC.

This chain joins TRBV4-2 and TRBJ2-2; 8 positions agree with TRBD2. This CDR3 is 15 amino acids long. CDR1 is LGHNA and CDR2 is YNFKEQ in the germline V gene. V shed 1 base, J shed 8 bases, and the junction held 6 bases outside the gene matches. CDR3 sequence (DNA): TGTGCCAGCAGCCAAGCAACAGCGGGGGCTGGGGAGCTGTTTTTT. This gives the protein CASSQATAGAGELFF.

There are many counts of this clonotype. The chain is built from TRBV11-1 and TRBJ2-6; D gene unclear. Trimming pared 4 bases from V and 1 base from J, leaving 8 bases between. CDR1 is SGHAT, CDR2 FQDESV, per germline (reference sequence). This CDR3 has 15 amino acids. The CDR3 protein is CASSSRASGANVLTF. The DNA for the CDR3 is TGTGCCAGCAGCTCCCGGGCGTCTGGGGCCAACGTCCTGACTTTC.

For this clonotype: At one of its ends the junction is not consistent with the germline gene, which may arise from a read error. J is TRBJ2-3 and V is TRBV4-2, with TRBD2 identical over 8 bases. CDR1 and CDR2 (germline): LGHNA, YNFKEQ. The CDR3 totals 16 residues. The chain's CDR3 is CASSHRRGAHTDAQYF. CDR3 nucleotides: TGTGCCAGCAGCCACCGGCGGGGGGCCCACACAGATGCGCAGTATTTT.

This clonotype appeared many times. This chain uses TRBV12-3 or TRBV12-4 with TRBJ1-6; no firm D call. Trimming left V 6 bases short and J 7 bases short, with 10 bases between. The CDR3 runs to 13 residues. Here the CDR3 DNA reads TGTGCCAGCAGCCCGTATCGGAATTCACCCCTCCACTTT. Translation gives CASSPYRNSPLHF.

CDR3 nucleotides: TGTGCCAGCGGCAGACAGCAAGACACCTACAATGAGCAGTTCTTC. Translating gives CASGRQQDTYNEQFF. V is TRBV11-2 and J is TRBJ2-1, with D possibly matching TRBD1 (5 bases). V lost 8 bases, J lost 2 bases, and 16 bases lay in between. Looked up from germline, CDR1 is SGHAT and CDR2 is FQNNGV. CDR3 length: 15 amino acids.

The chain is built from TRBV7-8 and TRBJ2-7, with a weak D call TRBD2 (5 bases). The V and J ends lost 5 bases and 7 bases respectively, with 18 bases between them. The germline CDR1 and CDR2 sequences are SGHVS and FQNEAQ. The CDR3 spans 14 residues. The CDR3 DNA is TGTGCCAGCAGCCAGTTCGTTGATGGGAGAGAGCAGTACGTC. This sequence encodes CASSQFVDGREQYV.

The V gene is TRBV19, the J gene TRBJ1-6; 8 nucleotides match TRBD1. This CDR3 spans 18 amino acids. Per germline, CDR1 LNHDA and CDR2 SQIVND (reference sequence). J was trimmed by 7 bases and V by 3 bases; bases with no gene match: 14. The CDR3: CASSMSTATGQGNSPLHF. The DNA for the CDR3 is TGTGCCAGTAGTATGAGTACAGCTACCGGACAGGGAAATTCACCCCTCCACTTT.

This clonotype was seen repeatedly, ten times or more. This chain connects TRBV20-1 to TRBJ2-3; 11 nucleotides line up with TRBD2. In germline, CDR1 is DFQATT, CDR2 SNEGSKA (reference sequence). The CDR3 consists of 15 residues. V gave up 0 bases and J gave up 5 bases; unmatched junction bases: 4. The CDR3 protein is CSARDQLAGGDTQYF. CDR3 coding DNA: TGCAGTGCTAGAGATCAGCTAGCGGGGGGAGATACGCAGTATTTT.

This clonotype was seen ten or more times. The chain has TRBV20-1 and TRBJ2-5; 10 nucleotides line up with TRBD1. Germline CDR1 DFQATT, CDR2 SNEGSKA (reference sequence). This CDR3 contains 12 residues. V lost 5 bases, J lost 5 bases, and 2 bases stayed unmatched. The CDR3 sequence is CSARDRGETQYF. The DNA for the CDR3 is TGCAGTGCTCGGGACAGGGGCGAGACCCAGTACTTC.

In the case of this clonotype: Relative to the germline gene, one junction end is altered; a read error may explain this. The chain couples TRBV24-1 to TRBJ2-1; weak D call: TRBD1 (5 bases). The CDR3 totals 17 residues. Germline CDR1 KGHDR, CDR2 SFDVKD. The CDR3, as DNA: TGCGCCACCAGTGGAAGGGGAAGTATACGAAACTACAATGAGCAGTTCTTC. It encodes CATSGRGSIRNYNEQFF.

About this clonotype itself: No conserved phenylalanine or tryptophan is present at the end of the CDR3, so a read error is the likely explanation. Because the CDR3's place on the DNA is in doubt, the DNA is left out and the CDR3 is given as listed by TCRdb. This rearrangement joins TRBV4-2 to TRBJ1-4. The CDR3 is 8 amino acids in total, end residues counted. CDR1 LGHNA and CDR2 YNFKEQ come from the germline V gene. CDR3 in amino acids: CASSQEAL.

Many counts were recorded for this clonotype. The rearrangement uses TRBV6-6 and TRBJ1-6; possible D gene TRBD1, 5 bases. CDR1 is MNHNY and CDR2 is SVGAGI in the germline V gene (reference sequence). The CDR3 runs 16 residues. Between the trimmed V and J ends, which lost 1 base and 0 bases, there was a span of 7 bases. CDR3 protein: CASSYWGGSYNSPLHF. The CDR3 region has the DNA TGTGCCAGCAGTTACTGGGGGGGCTCCTATAATTCACCCCTCCACTTT.

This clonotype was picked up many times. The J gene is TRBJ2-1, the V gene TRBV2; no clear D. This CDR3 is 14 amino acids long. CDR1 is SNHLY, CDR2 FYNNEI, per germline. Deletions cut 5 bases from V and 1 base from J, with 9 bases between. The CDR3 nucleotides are TGTGCCAGCAGTTTAGCCGGTTCCTACAATGAGCAGTTCTTC. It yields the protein CASSLAGSYNEQFF.

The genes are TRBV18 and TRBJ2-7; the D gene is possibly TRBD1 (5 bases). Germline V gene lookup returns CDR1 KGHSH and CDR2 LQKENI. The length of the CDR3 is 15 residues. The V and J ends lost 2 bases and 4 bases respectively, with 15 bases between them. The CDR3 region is CASSPRGGTDYEQYF. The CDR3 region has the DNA TGTGCCAGCTCACCAAGGGGTGGAACCGATTACGAGCAGTACTTC.

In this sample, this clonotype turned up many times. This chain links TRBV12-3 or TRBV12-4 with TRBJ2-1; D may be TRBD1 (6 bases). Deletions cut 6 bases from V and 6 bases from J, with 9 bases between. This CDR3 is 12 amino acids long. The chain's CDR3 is CASSGQINEQFF. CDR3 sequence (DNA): TGTGCCAGCAGCGGACAGATCAATGAGCAGTTCTTC.

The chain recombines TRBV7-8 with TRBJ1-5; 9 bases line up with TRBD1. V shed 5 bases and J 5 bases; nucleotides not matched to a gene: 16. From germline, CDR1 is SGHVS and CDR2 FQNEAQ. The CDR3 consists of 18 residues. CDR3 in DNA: TGTGCCAGCAGCCATGTCGGGACAGGGTCATTATCACATCAGCCCCAGCATTTT. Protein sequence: CASSHVGTGSLSHQPQHF.

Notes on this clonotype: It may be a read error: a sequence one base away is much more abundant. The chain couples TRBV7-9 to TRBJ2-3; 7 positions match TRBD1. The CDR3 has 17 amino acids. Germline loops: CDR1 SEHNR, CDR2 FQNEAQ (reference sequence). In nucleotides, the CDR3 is TGTGCCAGCAGCTTGGCCGGGACAGCCTCGAACACAGATCCGCAGTATTTT. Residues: CASSLAGTASNTDPQYF. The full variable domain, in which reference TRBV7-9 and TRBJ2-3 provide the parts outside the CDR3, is DTGVSQNPRHKITKRGQNVTFRCDPISEHNRLYWYRQTLGQGPEFLTYFQNEAQLEKSRLLSDRFSAERPKGSFSTLEIQRTEQGDSAMYLCASSLAGTASNTDPQYFGPGTRLTVL.

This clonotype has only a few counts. The CDR3 loop is CASSVGQTSGGARNEQFF. The CDR3 nucleotides are TGTGCCAGCAGCGTAGGACAGACTAGCGGGGGGGCCCGGAATGAGCAGTTCTTC. V is TRBV9 and J is TRBJ2-1; 14 nucleotides match TRBD2. The CDR3 extends over 18 amino acids. Germline CDR1 is SGDLS and CDR2 is YYNGEE. Trimming removed 0 bases from V and 7 bases from J; junction bases left unmatched: 9. Using reference TRBV9 and TRBJ2-1 for the parts outside the CDR3, the full variable domain is DSGVTQTPKHLITATGQRVTLRCSPRSGDLSVYWYQQSLDQGLQFLIQYYNGEERAKGNILERFSAQQFPDLHSELNLSSLELGDSALYFCASSVGQTSGGARNEQFFGPGTRLTVL.

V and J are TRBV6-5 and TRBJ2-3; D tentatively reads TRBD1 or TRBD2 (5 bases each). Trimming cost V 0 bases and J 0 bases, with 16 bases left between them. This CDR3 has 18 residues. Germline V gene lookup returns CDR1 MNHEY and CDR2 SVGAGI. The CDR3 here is CASSYSRDQQKSTDTQYF. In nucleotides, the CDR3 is TGTGCCAGCAGTTACTCCCGGGACCAGCAGAAAAGCACAGATACGCAGTATTTT.

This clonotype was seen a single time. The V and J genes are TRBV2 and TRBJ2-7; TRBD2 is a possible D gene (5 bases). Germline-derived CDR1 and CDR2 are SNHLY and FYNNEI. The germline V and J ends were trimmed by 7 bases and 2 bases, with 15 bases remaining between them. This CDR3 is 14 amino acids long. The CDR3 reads CASMRDSATYEQYF. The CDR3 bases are TGTGCCAGCATGAGAGATAGCGCAACCTACGAGCAGTACTTC.

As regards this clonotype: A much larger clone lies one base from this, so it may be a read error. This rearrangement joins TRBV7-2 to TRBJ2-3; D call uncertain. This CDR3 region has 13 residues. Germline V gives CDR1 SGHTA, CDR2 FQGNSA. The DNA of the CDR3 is TGTGCCGGCAGAGAGAACTTGCAGGTTACGCAGTATTTT. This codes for CAGRENLQVTQYF.

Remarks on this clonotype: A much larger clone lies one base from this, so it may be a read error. The CDR3: CASSGGGTYNEQSF. The CDR3 DNA reads TGTGCCAGCAGCGGGGGCGGAACCTACAATGAGCAGTCCTTC. The rearrangement links TRBV9 to TRBJ2-1, with D possibly matching TRBD1 (5 bases). There are 14 residues in the CDR3. Germline CDR1 is SGDLS and CDR2 is YYNGEE.

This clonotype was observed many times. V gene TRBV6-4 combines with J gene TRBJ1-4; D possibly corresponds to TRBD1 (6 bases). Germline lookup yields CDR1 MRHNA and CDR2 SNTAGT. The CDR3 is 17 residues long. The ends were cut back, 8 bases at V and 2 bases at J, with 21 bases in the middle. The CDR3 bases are TGTGCCAGCCGGCCGGGGCGCACAGGGTTCACTAATGAAAAACTGTTTTTT. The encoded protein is CASRPGRTGFTNEKLFF.

The CDR3, as DNA: TGTGCCAGTAGTTCGCGACCAGCGGGGAGCACAGATACGCAGTATTTT. Translation: CASSSRPAGSTDTQYF. The V and J genes are TRBV19 and TRBJ2-3, with 7 bases that match TRBD2. CDR1 LNHDA and CDR2 SQIVND come from the germline V gene (reference sequence). The CDR3 length is 16 residues. V dropped 5 bases and J dropped 0; count of bases not matched to a gene: 8. The full variable domain, completed using reference TRBV19 and TRBJ2-3, is DGGITQSPKYLFRKEGQNVTLSCEQNLNHDAMYWYRQDPGQGLRLIYYSQIVNDFQKGDIAEGYSVSREKKESFPLTVTSAQKNPTAFYLCASSSRPAGSTDTQYFGPGTRLTVL.